This TCR beta chain comes out of a study of blood T cell repertoires in COVID-19. Across the study: The study drew acute and convalescent COVID-19 samples from the United States, Italy and Spain.

Germline V gene lookup returns CDR1 MNHNY and CDR2 SVGAGI (reference sequence). V shed 6 bases and J 1 base; nucleotides not matched to a gene: 10. The CDR3 spans 16 residues. Clones were read by immunoSEQ multiplex PCR, and TCRdb kept only the in-frame ones, dropping some. The sample has around 380,000 clones, approximately 89% seen once. The age range of participants was 18 to 89 years, with residence in about two dozen US areas. Specimen: PBMCs or T cells enriched from blood (not recorded which). This clonotype was obtained from a man aged 30 to 39 who had recovered from COVID-19. The gene calls are TRBV6-6 and TRBJ1-2; 8 nucleotides agree with TRBD1. The CDR3 here is CASSLTGAMGNYGYTF. The CDR3 region has the DNA TGTGCCAGCAGCCTGACAGGGGCCATGGGTAACTATGGCTACACCTTC.